Each of the 14 T cell receptor beta chains below was sequenced from the same sample in a study of T cell responses to AZD1222 COVID-19 vaccine. This table comes from immunoSEQ multiplex PCR, and its TCRdb copy is limited to in-frame clones, with some not included. The table includes 150,000 to 160,000 clones, 90% detected once. The specimen was peripheral blood, collected on day 0 of AZD1222 vaccination. These receptors originate from an adult in good health.

The chain uses TRBV5-1 and TRBJ1-4; D uncertain. Trimming removed 2 bases at V and 6 bases at J, with 11 bases between. CDR3 size: 14 residues. Germline CDR1 reads SGHRS; CDR2 reads YFSETQ. The CDR3 nucleotides are TGCGCCAGCAGCTTAGGCTCGCGGGATGAAAAACTGTTTTTT. Translating gives CASSLGSRDEKLFF.

The chain links TRBV2 to TRBJ1-1, with D maybe TRBD1 (6 bases). V was cut by 6 bases and J by 5 bases, with 13 bases left in between. In germline, CDR1 is SNHLY, CDR2 FYNNEI. The CDR3 consists of 13 residues. The CDR3 loop reads CASREDRGTEAFF. Here the CDR3 DNA reads TGTGCCAGCAGAGAGGACAGAGGGACTGAAGCTTTCTTT.

The genes are TRBV28 and TRBJ2-1; D may be TRBD2 (6 bases). The CDR3 has 15 residues. The germline gives CDR1 MDHEN, CDR2 SYDVKM. Deletions cut 4 bases from V and 8 bases from J, with 18 bases between. In DNA form, the CDR3 reads TGTGCCAGCAGTTCCCCGGACTATTTCAGGGATGAGCAGTTCTTC. Translating gives CASSSPDYFRDEQFF.

V and J are TRBV3-1 (or the pseudogene TRBV3-2) and TRBJ2-1, with unresolved D. Trimming shortened V by 0 bases and J by 0 bases, and 9 bases separated the two germline ends. Germline V gene lookup returns CDR1 LGHDT and CDR2 YNNKEL (reference sequence). The CDR3 spans 16 residues. In DNA form, the CDR3 reads TGTGCCAGCAGCCAAGATAGCTGGGTCTCCTACAATGAGCAGTTCTTC. Translated: CASSQDSWVSYNEQFF.

The chain joins TRBV7-8 to TRBJ2-7; TRBD2 matches 12 bases. The V gene end was trimmed by 2 bases and the J gene end by 6 bases; junction bases not matched to a gene: 8. CDR3 length: 16 residues. Germline loops: CDR1 SGHVS, CDR2 FQNEAQ. The CDR3, as DNA: TGTGCCAGCAGCTTACGACTAGCGGGAGTTTCTTCCGAGCAGTACTTC. Residues: CASSLRLAGVSSEQYF.

The chain carries TRBV28 and TRBJ2-7; weak D call: TRBD2 (7 bases). Germline-derived CDR1 and CDR2 are MDHEN and SYDVKM. Trimming removed 4 bases from V and 5 bases from J, with 18 bases in between. The CDR3 runs 15 residues. The CDR3 sequence: CASSSQGRGEDEQYF. CDR3 in DNA: TGTGCCAGCAGTTCCCAGGGGAGGGGAGAGGACGAGCAGTACTTC.

The chain employs TRBV28 and TRBJ2-1; D is uncertain. The CDR3 loop spans 12 amino acids. Germline CDR1 and CDR2: MDHEN and SYDVKM. The V end was cut by 2 bases, the J end by 4 bases, with 3 bases between. The CDR3 reads CASSLRYNEQFF. DNA of the CDR3: TGTGCCAGCAGTTTACGGTACAATGAGCAGTTCTTC.

V gene TRBV5-1 combines with J gene TRBJ1-6; 9 bases line up with TRBD1. The CDR3 runs 21 residues. V lost 3 bases to trimming and J lost 3 bases; unmatched junction nucleotides: 19. Germline V gene lookup returns CDR1 SGHRS and CDR2 YFSETQ. The CDR3 DNA reads TGCGCCAGCAGCTCAAAAAAAACCGGGACAGGGCCCTTCGACTATAATTCACCCCTCCACTTT. This codes for CASSSKKTGTGPFDYNSPLHF.

The rearrangement uses TRBV24-1 and TRBJ1-5, with 7 bases matching TRBD1. The CDR3 sequence is 15 residues long. CDR1 and CDR2 (germline): KGHDR, SFDVKD. J was trimmed by 3 bases and V by 2 bases; bases with no gene match: 3. CDR3 bases: TGTGCCACCAGTGATTCAGGGGGGATCAATCAGCCCCAGCATTTT. Protein: CATSDSGGINQPQHF.

The chain couples TRBV7-6 to TRBJ1-4; 9 bases line up with TRBD1. CDR3 length: 17 amino acids. Germline assignment: CDR1 SGHVS and CDR2 FNYEAQ. Trimming took 4 bases from V and 4 from J; bases not matched to a gene: 10. The CDR3 loop reads CASSSTGGALDNEKLFF. Here the CDR3 DNA reads TGTGCCAGCAGCTCAACAGGGGGCGCACTGGATAATGAAAAACTGTTTTTT. The full variable domain, its missing parts supplied by reference TRBV7-6 and TRBJ1-4, is GAGVSQSPRYKVTKRGQDVALRCDPISGHVSLYWYRQALGQGPEFLTYFNYEAQQDKSGLPNDRFSAERPEGSISTLTIQRTEQRDSAMYRCASSSTGGALDNEKLFFGSGTQLSVL.

Note on this clone: One junction end disagrees with the germline gene, perhaps due to a read error. The rearrangement joins TRBV7-7 to TRBJ2-1; TRBD2 agrees at 9 bases. CDR3 length equals 14 residues. CDR1 is SSHAT, CDR2 FNYEAQ, per germline (reference sequence). CDR3 in amino acids: CASSLDSGSNEQFF. The DNA for the CDR3 is TGTGCTAGCAGCCTAGATAGCGGGAGCAATGAGCAGTTCTTC.

The rearrangement joins TRBV11-2 to TRBJ2-3; D is undetermined. CDR3 length: 14 residues. The V gene lost 1 base and the J gene lost 6 bases, with 11 bases spanning the gap. CDR1 is SGHAT and CDR2 is FQNNGV in the germline V gene. This CDR3 reads CASSLGAQRDTQYF. CDR3 nucleotide sequence: TGTGCCAGCAGCTTAGGCGCCCAACGGGATACGCAGTATTTT.

The V and J genes are TRBV4-2 and TRBJ1-5; D might be TRBD1 (6 bases). From germline, CDR1 is LGHNA and CDR2 YNFKEQ. V was pared by 0 bases and J by 7 bases, with 16 bases between. This CDR3 comprises 16 residues. CDR3 bases: TGTGCCAGCAGCCAAGATTTAAATAGGGGACACCAGCCCCAGCATTTT. Amino acids: CASSQDLNRGHQPQHF.

The chain couples TRBV9 to TRBJ1-2, with D perhaps TRBD1 (6 bases). This CDR3 spans 14 amino acids. Germline V gives CDR1 SGDLS, CDR2 YYNGEE. V was shortened by 4 bases and J by 4 bases, with 14 bases between the two germline ends. The CDR3 bases are TGTGCCAGCAGCCCTGACAGGCTCGCCTATGGCTACACCTTC. Amino acids: CASSPDRLAYGYTF. Together with reference TRBV9 and TRBJ1-2, the CDR3 gives the full variable domain: DSGVTQTPKHLITATGQRVTLRCSPRSGDLSVYWYQQSLDQGLQFLIQYYNGEERAKGNILERFSAQQFPDLHSELNLSSLELGDSALYFCASSPDRLAYGYTFGSGTRLTVV.